This T cell receptor (beta chain) was obtained from a study of T-cell memory formation after mild COVID-19. Findings and caveats of the study: While clones contracting from day 15 to 85 were balanced between CD4 and CD8, later expanders leaned CD4+. CM and EM subsets held most contracting CD4+ clones; EMRA held CD8+ ones.

This CDR3 region has 12 residues. Per germline, CDR1 MNHEY and CDR2 SVGEGT. The germline V and J ends were trimmed by 7 bases and 5 bases, with 11 bases remaining between them. 5'RACE primed at constant segments yielded TCR alpha and TCR beta cDNA libraries bearing sample barcodes and UMIs. TCRdb independently ran MiXCR on the 5' RACE reads; one entry per CDR3 protein. The sample lists about 360,000 distinct CDR3 sequences; around 14% were seen once. Worth noting for this clonotype: What it binds is not known.

The TCR was taken from a man younger than 30 who had mild COVID-19 (a few samples of this study predate the infection). Cell type and time point are not known. This sequence joins TRBV6-2 or TRBV6-3 and TRBJ2-5, with D unresolved. Input material: PBMCs or a T cell subset sorted from them (not recorded which). Written as DNA, the CDR3 is TGTGCCAGCAACCGTGCTTTGGAGACCCAGTACTTC. This translates into CASNRALETQYF.